This T cell receptor beta chain was captured in a study of T cell responses to AZD1222 COVID-19 vaccine. Germline CDR1 is SGHTA and CDR2 is FQGNSA. The CDR3 is 15 residues long. Trimming removed 1 base at V and 4 bases at J, with 13 bases between. Whole-study findings and limits: In a largely white British group with more females than males, clonal diversity was possibly underestimated. After two AZD1222 doses, spike-specific TCR breadth and depth rose versus day 0. The number of AZD1222 recipients seropositive at baseline was only five or six. Unmutated variant regions reportedly attract nearly half of all spike-specific TCRs.

The data were produced by immunoSEQ multiplex PCR, yet TCRdb's version contains in-frame clones alone and is incomplete. The repertoire holds fewer than 150,000 clones, more than 85% seen once, with 0.91% in the top ten. In the case of this clone: The antigen is undetermined.

The sequences come from peripheral blood, collected on day 0 of AZD1222 vaccination. The chain links TRBV7-2 to TRBJ1-2; TRBD1 is a possible D gene (5 bases). The source of this sequence is an adult in good health. CDR3 DNA sequence: TGTGCCAGCAGCTTAGTTCCTGCAGGGACCTATGGCTACACCTTC. The encoded protein is CASSLVPAGTYGYTF. Looking up the rest from reference TRBV7-2 and TRBJ1-2 gives the full variable domain: GAGVSQSPSNKVTEKGKDVELRCDPISGHTALYWYRQSLGQGLEFLIYFQGNSAPDKSGLPSDRFSAERTGGSVSTLTIQRTQQEDSAVYLCASSLVPAGTYGYTFGSGTRLTVV.